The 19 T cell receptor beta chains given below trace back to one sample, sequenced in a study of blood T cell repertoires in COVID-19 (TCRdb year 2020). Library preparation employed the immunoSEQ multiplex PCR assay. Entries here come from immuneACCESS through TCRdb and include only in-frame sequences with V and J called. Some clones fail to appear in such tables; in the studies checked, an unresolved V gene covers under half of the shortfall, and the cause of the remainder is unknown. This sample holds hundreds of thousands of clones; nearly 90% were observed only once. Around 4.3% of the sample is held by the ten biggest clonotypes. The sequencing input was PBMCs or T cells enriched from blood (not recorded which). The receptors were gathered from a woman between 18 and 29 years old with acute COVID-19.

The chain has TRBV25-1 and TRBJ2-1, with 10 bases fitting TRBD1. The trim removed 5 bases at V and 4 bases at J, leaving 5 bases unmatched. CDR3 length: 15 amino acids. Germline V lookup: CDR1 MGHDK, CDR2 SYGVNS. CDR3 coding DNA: TGTGCCAGCAGTTCGTCGGACAGGGGGTACAATGAGCAGTTCTTC. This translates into CASSSSDRGYNEQFF.

DNA for the CDR3: TGTGCCAGCAGTGATCTGGGACAGGGTATTAGTGGAGCTTTCTTT. Its translation is CASSDLGQGISGAFF. V usage is TRBV2 and J usage is TRBJ1-1; 9 bases fit TRBD1. This CDR3 contains 15 residues. J gave up 10 bases and V 3 bases, and 12 bases lay outside the gene matches. The germline CDR1 and CDR2 sequences are SNHLY and FYNNEI.

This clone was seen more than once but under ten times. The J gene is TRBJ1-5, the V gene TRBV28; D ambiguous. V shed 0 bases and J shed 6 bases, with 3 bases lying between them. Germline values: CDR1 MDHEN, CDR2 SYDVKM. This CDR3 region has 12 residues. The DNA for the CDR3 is TGTGCCAGCAGTTTATGGAGTCAGCCCCAGCATTTT. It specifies CASSLWSQPQHF.

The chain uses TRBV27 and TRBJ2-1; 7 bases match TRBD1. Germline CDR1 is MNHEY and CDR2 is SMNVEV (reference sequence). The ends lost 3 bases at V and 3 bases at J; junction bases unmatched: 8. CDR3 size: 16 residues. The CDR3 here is CASSFQGQTIYNEQFF. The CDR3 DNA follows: TGTGCCAGCAGTTTCCAGGGACAGACGATCTACAATGAGCAGTTCTTC.

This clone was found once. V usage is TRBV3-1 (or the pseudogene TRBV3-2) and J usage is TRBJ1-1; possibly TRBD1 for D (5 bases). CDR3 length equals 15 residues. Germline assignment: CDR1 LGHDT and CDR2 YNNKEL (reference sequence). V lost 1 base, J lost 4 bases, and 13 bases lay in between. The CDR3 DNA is TGTGCCAGCAGCCAAGTAGGGATGGGGGGCACTGAAGCTTTCTTT. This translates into CASSQVGMGGTEAFF.

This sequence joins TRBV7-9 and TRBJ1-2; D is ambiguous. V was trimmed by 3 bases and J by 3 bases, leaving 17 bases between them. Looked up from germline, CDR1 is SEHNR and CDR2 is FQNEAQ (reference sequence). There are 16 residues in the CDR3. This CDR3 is CASSFLERIWDYGYTF. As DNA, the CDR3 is TGTGCCAGCAGCTTTTTGGAGCGGATATGGGACTATGGCTACACCTTC.

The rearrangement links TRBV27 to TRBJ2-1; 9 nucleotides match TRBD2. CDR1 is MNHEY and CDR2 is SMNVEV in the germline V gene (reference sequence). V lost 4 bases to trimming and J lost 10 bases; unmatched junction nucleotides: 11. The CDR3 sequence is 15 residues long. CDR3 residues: CASSWTSAFPGEQFF. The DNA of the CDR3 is TGTGCCAGCAGTTGGACTAGCGCCTTCCCGGGGGAGCAGTTCTTC.

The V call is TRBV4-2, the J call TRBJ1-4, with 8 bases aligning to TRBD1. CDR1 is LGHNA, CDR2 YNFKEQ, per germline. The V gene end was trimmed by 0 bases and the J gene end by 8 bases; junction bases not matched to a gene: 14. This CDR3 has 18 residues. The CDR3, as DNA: TGTGCCAGCAGCCAAGAAGTCGGCGGGACAGGCCGGGCCGAAAAACTGTTTTTT. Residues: CASSQEVGGTGRAEKLFF.

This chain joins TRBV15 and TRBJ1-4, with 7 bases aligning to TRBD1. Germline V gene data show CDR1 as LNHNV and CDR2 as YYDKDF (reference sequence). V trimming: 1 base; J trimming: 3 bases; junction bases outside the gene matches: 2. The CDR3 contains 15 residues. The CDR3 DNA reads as TGTGCCACCAGCAGAGGAGGGACAGCTAATGAAAAACTGTTTTTT. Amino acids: CATSRGGTANEKLFF.

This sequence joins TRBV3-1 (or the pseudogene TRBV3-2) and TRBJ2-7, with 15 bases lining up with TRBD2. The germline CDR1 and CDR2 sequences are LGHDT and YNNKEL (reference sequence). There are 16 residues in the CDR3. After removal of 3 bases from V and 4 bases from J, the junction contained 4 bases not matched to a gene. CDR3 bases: TGTGCCAGCAGCCACCAAGGACTAGCGGGAGGGTACGAGCAGTACTTC. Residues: CASSHQGLAGGYEQYF.

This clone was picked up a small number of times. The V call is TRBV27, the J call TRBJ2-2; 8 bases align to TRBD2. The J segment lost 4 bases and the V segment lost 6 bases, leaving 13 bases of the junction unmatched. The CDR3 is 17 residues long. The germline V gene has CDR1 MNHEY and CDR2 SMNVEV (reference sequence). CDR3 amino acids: CASSPTRSSGFTGELFF. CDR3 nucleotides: TGTGCCAGCAGCCCAACCCGGTCTAGCGGGTTCACCGGGGAGCTGTTTTTT.

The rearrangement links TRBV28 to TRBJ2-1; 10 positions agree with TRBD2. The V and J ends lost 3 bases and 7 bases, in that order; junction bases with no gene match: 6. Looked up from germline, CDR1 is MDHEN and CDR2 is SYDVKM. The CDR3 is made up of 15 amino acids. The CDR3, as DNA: TGTGCCAGCAGTTTCCCCAGCGGGAGGGTTAATGAGCAGTTCTTC. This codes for CASSFPSGRVNEQFF.

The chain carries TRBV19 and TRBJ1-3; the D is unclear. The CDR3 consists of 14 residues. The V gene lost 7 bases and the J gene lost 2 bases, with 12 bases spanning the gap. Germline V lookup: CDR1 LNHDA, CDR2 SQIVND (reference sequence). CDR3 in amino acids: CASMRVGAGNTIYF. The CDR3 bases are TGTGCCAGTATGAGGGTCGGGGCTGGAAACACCATATATTTT.

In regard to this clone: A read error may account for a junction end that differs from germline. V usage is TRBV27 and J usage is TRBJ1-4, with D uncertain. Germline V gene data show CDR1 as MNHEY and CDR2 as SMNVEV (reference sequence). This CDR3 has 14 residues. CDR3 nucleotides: TGTGCCAGCAGCTTATGGGCCCAGACAGAAAAACTGTTTTTT. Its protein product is CASSLWAQTEKLFF. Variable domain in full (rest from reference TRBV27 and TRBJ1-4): EAQVTQNPRYLITVTGKKLTVTCSQNMNHEYMSWYRQDPGLGLRQIYYSMNVEVTDKGDVPEGYKVSRKEKRNFPLILESPSPNQTSLYFCASSLWAQTEKLFFGSGTQLSVL.

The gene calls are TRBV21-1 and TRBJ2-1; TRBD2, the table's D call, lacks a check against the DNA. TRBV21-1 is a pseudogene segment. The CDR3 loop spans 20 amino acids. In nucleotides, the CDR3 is TGTGCCAGCAGCAGTTATTTCCCCCCGATAGCGGGAGGGACCTACAATGAGCAGTTCTTC. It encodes CASSSYFPPIAGGTYNEQFF.

The CDR3: CASTLIQGASGKLFF. CDR3 nucleotides: TGTGCCAGCACACTCATCCAGGGGGCTTCGGGAAAACTGTTTTTT. The V and J genes are TRBV28 and TRBJ1-4; 8 bases match TRBD1. The CDR3 is 15 amino acids. The V gene's germline CDR1 is MDHEN and CDR2 SYDVKM. V shed 7 bases, J shed 10 bases, and the junction held 14 bases outside the gene matches.

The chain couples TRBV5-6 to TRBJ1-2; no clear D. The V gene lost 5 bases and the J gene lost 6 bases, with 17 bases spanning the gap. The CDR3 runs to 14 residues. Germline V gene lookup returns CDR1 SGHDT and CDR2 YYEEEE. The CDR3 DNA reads TGTGCCAGCAGGGCGGCTCCGGAAGAGAATGGCTACACCTTC. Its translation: CASRAAPEENGYTF.

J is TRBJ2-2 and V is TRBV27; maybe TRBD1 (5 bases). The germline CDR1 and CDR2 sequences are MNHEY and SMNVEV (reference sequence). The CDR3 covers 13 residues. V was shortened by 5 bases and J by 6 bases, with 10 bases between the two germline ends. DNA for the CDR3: TGTGCCAGCAGTCGTAGGGGCTCCGGGGAGCTGTTTTTT. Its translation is CASSRRGSGELFF.

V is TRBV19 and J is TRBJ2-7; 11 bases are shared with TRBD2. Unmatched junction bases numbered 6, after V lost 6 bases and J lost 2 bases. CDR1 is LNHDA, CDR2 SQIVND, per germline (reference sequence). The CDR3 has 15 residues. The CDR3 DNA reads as TGTGCCAGTAGGCGCGGGACTAGCGGAGCCTACGAGCAGTACTTC. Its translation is CASRRGTSGAYEQYF.